These 29 T cell receptor beta chains were sequenced from one sample in a study of identical twins. TCRdb reanalysed the 5' RACE reads using MiXCR and keeps one entry per CDR3 protein. The table shows about 900,000 distinct CDR3 sequences, with about 12% occurring only once. In addition, the sample was reused for a study of yellow fever vaccine responses in identical twins.

The sample comprised PBMCs. The source of these receptors is a woman under 30 in good health.

This clonotype occurred a few times. The chain combines TRBV6-5 with TRBJ2-1; D not resolved. CDR1 is MNHEY, CDR2 SVGAGI, per germline. The CDR3 runs 15 residues. Trimming stripped 0 bases from V and 5 bases from J, with 11 bases between. CDR3 in amino acids: CASSYSGLVNNEQFF. DNA for the CDR3: TGTGCCAGCAGTTACTCGGGTCTCGTAAACAATGAGCAGTTCTTC.

This chain connects TRBV7-9 to TRBJ2-1; 7 bases fit TRBD2. V was clipped by 1 base and J by 5 bases; unmatched bases: 5. CDR1 and CDR2 (germline): SEHNR, FQNEAQ (reference sequence). The CDR3 totals 15 residues. DNA for the CDR3: TGTGCCAGCAGCTTAGATGGGGGGGGAAACAATGAGCAGTTCTTC. Its translation is CASSLDGGGNNEQFF.

There are many counts of this clonotype. The V call is TRBV7-2, the J call TRBJ1-5; D is possibly TRBD1 (6 bases). Germline V lookup: CDR1 SGHTA, CDR2 FQGNSA. The CDR3 sequence is 14 residues long. Trimming removed 3 bases at V and 2 bases at J, with 8 bases between. The CDR3 spells CASSLDSGNQPQHF. The CDR3 DNA reads as TGTGCCAGCAGCTTGGACAGTGGCAATCAGCCCCAGCATTTT. The full variable domain, with the rest looked up from reference TRBV7-2 and TRBJ1-5, is GAGVSQSPSNKVTEKGKDVELRCDPISGHTALYWYRQSLGQGLEFLIYFQGNSAPDKSGLPSDRFSAERTGGSVSTLTIQRTQQEDSAVYLCASSLDSGNQPQHFGDGTRLSIL.

The chain couples TRBV6-1 to TRBJ2-1; D ambiguous. Per the germline V gene, CDR1 is MNHNS and CDR2 is SASEGT. Trimming removed 3 bases from V and 0 bases from J, with 6 bases in between. This CDR3 comprises 14 residues. The CDR3 loop reads CASSDVSSYNEQFF. The CDR3 coding sequence is TGTGCCAGCAGTGACGTTAGCTCCTACAATGAGCAGTTCTTC.

The gene calls are TRBV12-3 or TRBV12-4 and TRBJ2-7; D tentatively fits TRBD1 or TRBD2 (5 bases each). V lost 7 bases and J lost 7, with 14 bases in between. The CDR3 is 12 amino acids. CDR3 loop: CASMGPTGEQYF. As DNA, the CDR3 is TGTGCCAGCATGGGACCCACGGGGGAGCAGTACTTC.

This sequence joins TRBV12-3 or TRBV12-4 and TRBJ2-2; D uncertain. CDR3 length equals 15 residues. The V end was cut by 3 bases, the J end by 2 bases, with 10 bases between. CDR3 region: CASSLERPNTGELFF. The CDR3 DNA is TGTGCCAGCAGTTTGGAGCGTCCCAACACCGGGGAGCTGTTTTTT.

This chain connects TRBV2 to TRBJ2-2; D ambiguous. Germline V lookup: CDR1 SNHLY, CDR2 FYNNEI. Trimming stripped 8 bases from V and 2 bases from J, with 24 bases between. This CDR3 contains 18 residues. As DNA, the CDR3 is TGTGCCAGCTGTTTACCTAGTAGTCCCCGACCAAACACCGGGGAGCTGTTTTTT. It specifies CASCLPSSPRPNTGELFF.

This clonotype was seen more than once but under ten times. The CDR3 loop is CASNTGEKGYEQYF. The CDR3 coding sequence is TGTGCCAGCAACACCGGGGAGAAGGGCTACGAGCAGTACTTC. The J gene is TRBJ2-7, the V gene TRBV7-8; D perhaps matches TRBD2 (5 bases). There are 14 residues in the CDR3. Germline V CDR1 and CDR2: SGHVS, FQNEAQ. V lost 7 bases and J 3 bases, leaving 16 bases between the germline ends.

This clonotype was counted at least ten times. This chain joins TRBV15 and TRBJ2-5; D gene unclear. Germline V CDR1 and CDR2: LNHNV, YYDKDF (reference sequence). The CDR3 runs 13 residues. Trimming pared 0 bases from V and 3 bases from J, leaving 5 bases between. The CDR3 DNA is TGTGCCACCAGCAGAGATTTAGAAGAGACCCAGTACTTC. Its translation is CATSRDLEETQYF.

The table lists this clonotype with many counts. The V call is TRBV25-1, the J call TRBJ2-1; the D is unclear. The CDR3 loop spans 11 amino acids. Germline CDR1 reads MGHDK; CDR2 reads SYGVNS. Deletions cut 8 bases from V and 4 bases from J, with 6 bases between. CDR3 sequence: CASLTYNEQFF. The CDR3 nucleotides read TGTGCCAGCCTTACTTACAATGAGCAGTTCTTC.

The chain employs TRBV20-1 and TRBJ2-5, with D possibly being TRBD1 (5 bases). V lost 0 bases, J lost 5 bases, and 16 bases lay in between. Germline values: CDR1 DFQATT, CDR2 SNEGSKA (reference sequence). The CDR3 contains 15 residues. The CDR3 sequence: CSARDPQAVGETQYF. DNA for the CDR3: TGCAGTGCTAGAGATCCACAGGCGGTAGGGGAGACCCAGTACTTC.

This clonotype was detected many times. This chain uses TRBV29-1 with TRBJ1-1; no reliable D call. V lost 5 bases and J 1 base, leaving 8 bases between the germline ends. This CDR3 comprises 12 residues. CDR1 and CDR2 from the germline V gene are SQVTM and ANQGSEA. As DNA, the CDR3 is TGCAGCGTTCCCGGCGGGAACACTGAAGCTTTCTTT. This translates into CSVPGGNTEAFF.

The chain carries TRBV11-1 and TRBJ2-5, with TRBD2 as a possible D gene (6 bases). The CDR3 is 18 amino acids. Germline CDR1 is SGHAT and CDR2 is FQDESV (reference sequence). V shed 5 bases and J shed 4 bases, with 26 bases lying between them. The CDR3 reads CASSPSGAQGGFRETQYF. The CDR3 region has the DNA TGTGCCAGCAGCCCATCGGGTGCGCAGGGAGGTTTTCGAGAGACCCAGTACTTC.

This clonotype was picked up a small number of times. V is TRBV5-1 and J is TRBJ2-2; 10 bases agree with TRBD1. Trimming removed 7 bases from V and 6 bases from J; junction bases left unmatched: 9. The CDR3 consists of 15 residues. In germline, CDR1 is SGHRS, CDR2 YFSETQ. The CDR3 is CASGTTGQGPGELFF. Here the CDR3 DNA reads TGCGCCAGCGGCACTACGGGACAGGGGCCCGGGGAGCTGTTTTTT.

This clonotype was seen more than once but under ten times. This chain connects TRBV6-2 or TRBV6-3 to TRBJ2-3; a weak D match, TRBD1 (6 bases). Germline V gene lookup returns CDR1 MNHEY and CDR2 SVGEGT. The V end lost 6 bases, the J end lost 3 bases, and 19 bases lay between the germline ends. The CDR3 loop spans 16 amino acids. As DNA, the CDR3 is TGTGCCAGCAGCCTATATGGGGGCTCCGTTACAGATACGCAGTATTTT. Translating it yields CASSLYGGSVTDTQYF.

Only a few counts were recorded for this clonotype. The chain combines TRBV28 with TRBJ1-1; a possible D gene is TRBD1 (6 bases). Germline V gene lookup returns CDR1 MDHEN and CDR2 SYDVKM. The CDR3 runs to 16 residues. The V end was cut by 6 bases, the J end by 1 base, with 18 bases between. The CDR3 region is CASSPGGAKGNTEAFF. The CDR3 DNA reads as TGTGCCAGCAGCCCCGGGGGGGCTAAAGGGAACACTGAAGCTTTCTTT.

The rearrangement joins TRBV2 to TRBJ2-2, with 7 nucleotides matching TRBD1. Trimming took 6 bases from V and 5 from J; bases not matched to a gene: 9. Germline CDR1 and CDR2: SNHLY and FYNNEI. CDR3 length equals 15 residues. CDR3 in amino acids: CASSSRQGRTGELFF. In DNA form, the CDR3 reads TGTGCCAGCAGCTCTCGACAGGGTCGGACCGGGGAGCTGTTTTTT.

A few counts support this clonotype. The chain joins TRBV7-9 to TRBJ1-2; TRBD1 might be the D (5 bases). Trimming shortened V by 4 bases and J by 6 bases, and 9 bases separated the two germline ends. This CDR3 spans 12 amino acids. Germline V CDR1 and CDR2: SEHNR, FQNEAQ (reference sequence). The chain's CDR3 is CASSSGPDGYTF. CDR3 DNA sequence: TGTGCCAGCAGCTCGGGACCGGATGGCTACACCTTC.

In this sample, this clonotype turned up a few times. The CDR3: CASSQDSTSGELSYEQYF. The CDR3 DNA sequence: TGTGCCAGCAGCCAAGACTCTACTAGCGGGGAACTCTCCTACGAGCAGTACTTC. The genes are TRBV4-2 and TRBJ2-7, with 10 nucleotides matching TRBD2. Looked up from germline, CDR1 is LGHNA and CDR2 is YNFKEQ. The CDR3 covers 18 residues. V shed 0 bases, J shed 0 bases, and the junction held 8 bases outside the gene matches.

This clonotype has just a few counts. The chain carries TRBV20-1 and TRBJ1-1; D is uncertain. Trimming removed 0 bases from V and 1 base from J, with 12 bases in between. CDR1 and CDR2 from the germline V gene are DFQATT and SNEGSKA (reference sequence). CDR3 size: 15 residues. CDR3 in amino acids: CSARDMGKANTEAFF. The CDR3 DNA sequence: TGCAGTGCTAGAGATATGGGGAAGGCGAACACTGAAGCTTTCTTT.

This clonotype was found a few times. The chain employs TRBV28 and TRBJ2-7; no clear D. With 7 bases removed from V and 4 bases from J, the gap between germline ends came to 11 bases. Germline V gives CDR1 MDHEN, CDR2 SYDVKM. This CDR3 is 12 amino acids long. CDR3 region: CASKSPLYEQYF. The CDR3 DNA sequence: TGTGCCAGCAAAAGTCCCCTATACGAGCAGTACTTC.

This clonotype was counted ten times or more. The V call is TRBV12-3 or TRBV12-4, the J call TRBJ2-7; tentative D call: TRBD2 (5 bases). CDR3 length: 14 amino acids. Trimming shortened V by 4 bases and J by 4 bases, and 14 bases separated the two germline ends. The CDR3 loop is CASSSNEGRYEQYF. CDR3 sequence (DNA): TGTGCCAGCAGTTCAAATGAGGGTAGATACGAGCAGTACTTC.

This clonotype came up a few times. CDR3 protein: CASSQVLSSGIYEQYF. The CDR3 nucleotides read TGTGCCAGCAGCCAAGTGCTGTCTAGCGGGATCTACGAGCAGTACTTC. The V gene is TRBV4-2, the J gene TRBJ2-7; 9 bases align to TRBD2. With 1 base clipped from V and 3 bases from J, the junction kept 7 bases outside the gene matches. There are 16 residues in the CDR3. CDR1 is LGHNA and CDR2 is YNFKEQ in the germline V gene.

A few counts support this clonotype. The V call is TRBV18, the J call TRBJ1-4, with D maybe TRBD1 (5 bases). Germline CDR1 reads KGHSH; CDR2 reads LQKENI. This CDR3 region has 15 residues. V gave up 0 bases and J gave up 4 bases, with 9 bases separating them. The CDR3 bases are TGTGCCAGCTCACCACCGACAGTAATTAATGAAAAACTGTTTTTT. Its translation is CASSPPTVINEKLFF. Looking up the rest from reference TRBV18 and TRBJ1-4 gives the full variable domain: NAGVMQNPRHLVRRRGQEARLRCSPMKGHSHVYWYRQLPEEGLKFMVYLQKENIIDESGMPKERFSAEFPKEGPSILRIQQVVRGDSAAYFCASSPPTVINEKLFFGSGTQLSVL.

This clonotype was picked up a small number of times. This chain connects TRBV12-3 or TRBV12-4 to TRBJ2-7; TRBD2 matches 11 bases. Trimming cost V 7 bases and J 4 bases; bases outside gene matches: 3. The CDR3 length is 13 residues. The CDR3 DNA is TGTGCCAGCATGACTAGCGGGACATACGAGCAGTACTTC. As protein: CASMTSGTYEQYF.

This clonotype came up many times. The chain recombines TRBV12-3 or TRBV12-4 with TRBJ2-1, with 7 bases identical to TRBD2. This CDR3 region has 12 residues. V was clipped by 7 bases and J by 8 bases; unmatched bases: 5. CDR3 bases: TGTGCCAGCATGGCGGGAGTATATGAGCAGTTCTTC. Translated, it gives CASMAGVYEQFF.

On this clonotype: Without the conserved terminal phenylalanine or tryptophan, this CDR3 likely stems from a read error. The chain is built from TRBV5-1 and TRBJ2-1; D remains unclear. The germline V gene has CDR1 SGHRS and CDR2 YFSETQ. The CDR3 runs to 13 residues. The V gene lost 1 base and the J gene lost 5 bases, with 7 bases spanning the gap. This CDR3 is CASSLPRNNEQFY. As DNA, the CDR3 is TGCGCCAGCAGCTTGCCCAGAAACAATGAGCAGTTCTAC.

This clonotype was observed a few times. The chain joins TRBV5-5 to TRBJ2-3; the D gene is possibly TRBD1 (6 bases). V lost 0 bases and J lost 0, with 14 bases in between. Per the germline V gene, CDR1 is SGHKS and CDR2 is YYEKEE (reference sequence). The length of the CDR3 is 17 residues. The CDR3 here is CASSLVTGSTSTDTQYF. The CDR3 region has the DNA TGTGCCAGCAGCTTGGTGACAGGTTCAACTAGCACAGATACGCAGTATTTT.

This clonotype occurred a few times. The chain carries TRBV6-1 and TRBJ2-3, with no clear D. The CDR3 covers 14 residues. Trimming took off 7 bases at V and 2 bases at J, with 13 bases between the two ends. Germline CDR1 and CDR2: MNHNS and SASEGT. Written as DNA, the CDR3 is TGTGCCAGCACCGAAGGGCGGAACACAGATACGCAGTATTTT. Its protein is CASTEGRNTDTQYF.